This passage covers 25 T cell receptor beta chains from one sample sequenced in a study of somatic mutations in cytotoxic T cells in rheumatoid arthritis. Some clones are missing from TCRdb's copy, which holds only in-frame ones; the method was immunoSEQ multiplex PCR. The table lists 15,000 to 20,000 clones, 70% to 85% of them singletons. The specimen was CD8+ T cells sorted from blood. These receptors all come from an adult with rheumatoid arthritis.

V is TRBV30 and J is TRBJ2-2; D unresolved. Trimming removed 8 bases from V and 2 bases from J, with 12 bases in between. The CDR3 is 13 residues long. CDR1 and CDR2 (germline): GTSNPN, SVGIG (reference sequence). The CDR3 spells CAGRTPNTGELFF. DNA of the CDR3: TGTGCCGGCCGGACCCCCAACACCGGGGAGCTGTTTTTT.

The chain has TRBV5-4 and TRBJ2-7; 8 bases are shared with TRBD2. In germline, CDR1 is SGHNT, CDR2 YYREEE (reference sequence). The trim removed 4 bases at V and 2 bases at J, leaving 14 bases unmatched. CDR3 length: 17 residues. The CDR3 region has the DNA TGTGCCAGCAGCGACCTCCGCGGGGCGGGAGGTACCTACGAGCAGTACTTC. It encodes CASSDLRGAGGTYEQYF.

CDR3: CASSLGLGLKAKNIQYF. In DNA, the CDR3 is TGTGCCAGCAGCTTAGGATTGGGCCTCAAAGCCAAAAACATTCAGTACTTC. This chain links TRBV13 with TRBJ2-4, with no clear D. Germline V CDR1 and CDR2: PRHDT, FYEKMQ (reference sequence). Trimming pared 0 bases from V and 0 bases from J, leaving 12 bases between. The CDR3 is 17 residues long.

V usage is TRBV5-4 and J usage is TRBJ2-2; a possible D gene is TRBD2 (5 bases). The V and J ends lost 4 bases and 7 bases respectively, with 14 bases between them. Germline CDR1 reads SGHNT; CDR2 reads YYREEE (reference sequence). The CDR3 extends over 14 amino acids. The CDR3 DNA follows: TGTGCCAGCAGCATGAGCACTAGTCTCGGGGAGCTGTTTTTT. It translates to CASSMSTSLGELFF.

The chain is built from TRBV25-1 and TRBJ2-6, with unresolved D. Germline-derived CDR1 and CDR2 are MGHDK and SYGVNS. The V and J ends lost 4 bases and 0 bases respectively, with 7 bases between them. The CDR3 consists of 15 residues. The CDR3 coding sequence is TGTGCCAGCAGTGTACGGACCTCTGGGGCCAACGTCCTGACTTTC. Its protein is CASSVRTSGANVLTF.

This chain connects TRBV4-1 to TRBJ1-1; D call uncertain. Trimming cost V 0 bases and J 2 bases, with 7 bases left between them. The length of the CDR3 is 14 residues. The germline CDR1 and CDR2 sequences are MGHRA and YSYEKL. The CDR3 nucleotides are TGCGCCAGCAGCCAAGAGGTACGAAACACTGAAGCTTTCTTT. It encodes CASSQEVRNTEAFF.

The gene calls are TRBV7-6 and TRBJ2-1; no firm D call. This CDR3 contains 11 residues. The germline V gene has CDR1 SGHVS and CDR2 FNYEAQ. With 4 bases removed from V and 7 bases from J, the gap between germline ends came to 5 bases. The CDR3 is CASSSRNEQFF. CDR3 coding DNA: TGTGCCAGCAGCTCAAGGAATGAGCAGTTCTTC.

The genes are TRBV5-6 and TRBJ2-7; possibly TRBD1 for D (6 bases). Trimming pared 2 bases from V and 5 bases from J, leaving 11 bases between. Looked up from germline, CDR1 is SGHDT and CDR2 is YYEEEE. This CDR3 spans 13 amino acids. CDR3 sequence reads: CASSLQGPDEQYF. The DNA for the CDR3 is TGTGCCAGCAGCTTACAGGGACCGGACGAGCAGTACTTC.

The gene calls are TRBV7-2 and TRBJ1-2; a possible D gene is TRBD1 (5 bases). This CDR3 is 14 amino acids long. The germline V gene has CDR1 SGHTA and CDR2 FQGNSA. Trimming pared 5 bases from V and 8 bases from J, leaving 18 bases between. CDR3 protein: CASSVTAGSRGYTF. DNA for the CDR3: TGTGCCAGCAGCGTGACAGCGGGTTCTAGGGGCTACACCTTC. Based on the CDR3 plus reference TRBV7-2 and TRBJ1-2, the full variable domain is GAGVSQSPSNKVTEKGKDVELRCDPISGHTALYWYRQSLGQGLEFLIYFQGNSAPDKSGLPSDRFSAERTGGSVSTLTIQRTQQEDSAVYLCASSVTAGSRGYTFGSGTRLTVV.

The V call is TRBV15, the J call TRBJ1-2; D may be TRBD1 (6 bases). The germline V and J ends were trimmed by 3 bases and 7 bases, with 15 bases remaining between them. The CDR3 is 14 residues long. Germline V gene data show CDR1 as LNHNV and CDR2 as YYDKDF (reference sequence). The CDR3 loop is CATSSLAGDPGYTF. The CDR3 bases are TGTGCCACCAGCAGCCTAGCAGGGGATCCTGGCTACACCTTC.

V gene TRBV5-6 combines with J gene TRBJ2-7; 8 nucleotides line up with TRBD2. The CDR3 is made up of 13 amino acids. Trimming took 2 bases from V and 5 from J; bases not matched to a gene: 3. Germline V gene data show CDR1 as SGHDT and CDR2 as YYEEEE. The CDR3 nucleotides are TGTGCCAGCAGCTTCGGGAGGGACGACGAGCAGTACTTC. It codes for CASSFGRDDEQYF.

The genes are TRBV2 and TRBJ2-7; no clear D gene. The germline V gene has CDR1 SNHLY and CDR2 FYNNEI. CDR3 length equals 11 residues. Trimming took 4 bases from V and 5 from J, leaving 6 bases between them. DNA for the CDR3: TGTGCCAGCAGTGGGACCCACGAGCAGTACTTC. It specifies CASSGTHEQYF.

The chain is built from TRBV7-9 and TRBJ1-1, with D hard to call. Trimming took 1 base from V and 5 from J, leaving 2 bases between them. The germline V gene has CDR1 SEHNR and CDR2 FQNEAQ (reference sequence). This CDR3 spans 11 amino acids. CDR3 bases: TGTGCCAGCAGCTTAGGTACTGAAGCTTTCTTT. Its translation is CASSLGTEAFF.

In DNA form, the CDR3 reads TGTGCCAGCAGCTCGGGGGGGCGCGGTGAAGCTTTCTTT. As protein: CASSSGGRGEAFF. This chain joins TRBV7-9 and TRBJ1-1; D is perhaps TRBD1 (6 bases). Trimming stripped 4 bases from V and 7 bases from J, with 13 bases between. The CDR3 contains 13 residues. CDR1 SEHNR and CDR2 FQNEAQ come from the germline V gene (reference sequence).

The V call is TRBV23-1, the J call TRBJ2-7, with D perhaps matching TRBD2 (5 bases). TRBV23-1 is identified as an open reading frame with a role that is uncertain. Trimming cost V 4 bases and J 4 bases, with 17 bases left between them. The CDR3 runs to 15 residues. This CDR3 is CASSPALRGKYEQYF. The CDR3 nucleotides read TGCGCCAGCAGTCCGGCTCTCCGAGGGAAGTACGAGCAGTACTTC.

The genes are TRBV25-1 and TRBJ2-3; 7 bases are shared with TRBD1. CDR1 and CDR2 (germline): MGHDK, SYGVNS. This CDR3 has 17 amino acids. V shed 6 bases, J shed 2 bases, and the junction held 14 bases outside the gene matches. The DNA for the CDR3 is TGTGCCAGCAGGGCTGGGACAGCCAAAAGTCTCACAGATACGCAGTATTTT. As protein: CASRAGTAKSLTDTQYF.

This clone is labeled medium-sized. In DNA form, the CDR3 reads TGTGCCAGCAGTTTCGGTTTTCAGGGCGAGCAGTACTTC. This translates into CASSFGFQGEQYF. The J gene is TRBJ2-7, the V gene TRBV27; perhaps TRBD1 as D (5 bases). The V and J ends lost 3 bases and 6 bases respectively, with 12 bases between them. The V gene's germline CDR1 is MNHEY and CDR2 SMNVEV (reference sequence). This CDR3 region has 13 residues.

The chain recombines TRBV11-3 with TRBJ2-7, with a tentative D call TRBD2 (5 bases). From germline, CDR1 is SGHNT and CDR2 YENEEA. V lost 3 bases and J 4 bases, leaving 10 bases between the germline ends. The CDR3 loop spans 13 amino acids. The CDR3 reads CASSFAGSYEQYF. The CDR3, as DNA: TGTGCCAGCAGCTTTGCGGGCTCGTACGAGCAGTACTTC. The full variable domain, in which reference TRBV11-3 and TRBJ2-7 provide the parts outside the CDR3, is EAGVVQSPRYKIIEKKQPVAFWCNPISGHNTLYWYLQNLGQGPELLIRYENEEAVDDSQLPKDRFSAERLKGVDSTLKIQPAELGDSAVYLCASSFAGSYEQYFGPGTRLTVT.

The rearrangement uses TRBV6-1 and TRBJ1-2, with 9 bases matching TRBD1. J was trimmed by 4 bases and V by 3 bases; bases with no gene match: 6. The germline CDR1 and CDR2 sequences are MNHNS and SASEGT. CDR3 length: 15 amino acids. CDR3 loop: CASSEVTGGSYGYTF. The CDR3, as DNA: TGTGCCAGCAGTGAGGTGACAGGGGGTTCCTATGGCTACACCTTC.

This chain uses TRBV6-5 with TRBJ1-1; 8 bases line up with TRBD1. The CDR3 length is 13 residues. Germline-derived CDR1 and CDR2 are MNHEY and SVGAGI. The junction had 3 bases not matched to a gene; V was cut back by 5 bases and J by 4 bases. CDR3 sequence reads: CASSLTGGTEAFF. The CDR3 nucleotides read TGTGCCAGCAGTCTAACAGGGGGCACTGAAGCTTTCTTT.

This chain uses TRBV5-1 with TRBJ2-1, with TRBD2 identical over 12 bases. CDR3 length equals 20 residues. The V and J ends lost 0 bases and 1 base, in that order; junction bases with no gene match: 11. Germline-derived CDR1 and CDR2 are SGHRS and YFSETQ. This chain's CDR3 is CASSLESLAGGYSSYNEQFF. The CDR3 nucleotides are TGCGCCAGCAGCTTGGAGAGTCTAGCGGGGGGGTATAGTTCCTACAATGAGCAGTTCTTC.

The chain has TRBV30 and TRBJ1-5; D is unresolved. CDR3 size: 11 residues. Trimming removed 5 bases from V and 5 bases from J, with 7 bases in between. The germline V gene encodes CDR1 GTSNPN and CDR2 SVGIG (reference sequence). CDR3 in amino acids: CAWGLDQPQHF. The CDR3 DNA is TGTGCCTGGGGACTCGATCAGCCCCAGCATTTT.

A few counts support this clone. The chain couples TRBV7-8 to TRBJ1-2; D is unclear. Germline CDR1 and CDR2: SGHVS and FQNEAQ. This CDR3 is 14 amino acids long. Trimming took off 1 base at V and 4 bases at J, with 10 bases between the two ends. The CDR3 nucleotides read TGTGCCAGCAGCTTAGGCCGGGGATCCTATGGCTACACCTTC. Encoded protein: CASSLGRGSYGYTF.

The V and J genes are TRBV7-9 and TRBJ2-1; a possible D gene is TRBD2 (5 bases). Trimming left V 5 bases short and J 9 bases short, with 8 bases between. The CDR3 length is 11 residues. Looked up from germline, CDR1 is SEHNR and CDR2 is FQNEAQ (reference sequence). This CDR3 is CASSLGVEQFF. As DNA, the CDR3 is TGTGCCAGCAGCCTCGGGGTTGAGCAGTTCTTC.

This clone was observed a single time. The V and J genes are TRBV19 and TRBJ2-2; no clear D. The CDR3 runs 12 residues. Germline-derived CDR1 and CDR2 are LNHDA and SQIVND (reference sequence). V was pared by 7 bases and J by 5 bases, with 8 bases between. CDR3 in amino acids: CASTPGTGELFF. The CDR3 nucleotides read TGTGCCAGTACCCCTGGGACCGGGGAGCTGTTTTTT.